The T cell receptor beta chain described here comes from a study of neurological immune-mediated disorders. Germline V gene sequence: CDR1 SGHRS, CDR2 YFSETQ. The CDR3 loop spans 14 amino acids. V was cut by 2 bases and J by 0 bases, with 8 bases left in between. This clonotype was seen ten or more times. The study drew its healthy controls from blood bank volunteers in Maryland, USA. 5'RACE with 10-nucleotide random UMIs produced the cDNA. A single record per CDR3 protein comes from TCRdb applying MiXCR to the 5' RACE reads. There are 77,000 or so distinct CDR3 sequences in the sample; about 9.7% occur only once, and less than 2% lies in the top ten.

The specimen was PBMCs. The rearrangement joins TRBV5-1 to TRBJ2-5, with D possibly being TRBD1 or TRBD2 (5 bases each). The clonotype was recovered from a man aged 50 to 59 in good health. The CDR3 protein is CASSFGTNQETQYF. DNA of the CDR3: TGCGCCAGCAGCTTCGGGACCAACCAAGAGACCCAGTACTTC.